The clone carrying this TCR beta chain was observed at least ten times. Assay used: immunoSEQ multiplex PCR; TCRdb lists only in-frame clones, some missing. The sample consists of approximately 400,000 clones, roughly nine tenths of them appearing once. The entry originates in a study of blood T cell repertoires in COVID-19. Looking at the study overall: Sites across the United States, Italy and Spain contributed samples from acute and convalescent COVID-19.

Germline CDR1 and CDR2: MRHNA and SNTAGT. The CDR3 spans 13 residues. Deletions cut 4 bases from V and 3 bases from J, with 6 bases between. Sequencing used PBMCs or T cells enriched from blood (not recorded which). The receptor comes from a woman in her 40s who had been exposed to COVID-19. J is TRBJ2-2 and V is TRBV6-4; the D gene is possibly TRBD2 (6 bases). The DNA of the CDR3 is TGTGCCAGCAGTGCTAGCGACACCGGGGAGCTGTTTTTT. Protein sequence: CASSASDTGELFF.